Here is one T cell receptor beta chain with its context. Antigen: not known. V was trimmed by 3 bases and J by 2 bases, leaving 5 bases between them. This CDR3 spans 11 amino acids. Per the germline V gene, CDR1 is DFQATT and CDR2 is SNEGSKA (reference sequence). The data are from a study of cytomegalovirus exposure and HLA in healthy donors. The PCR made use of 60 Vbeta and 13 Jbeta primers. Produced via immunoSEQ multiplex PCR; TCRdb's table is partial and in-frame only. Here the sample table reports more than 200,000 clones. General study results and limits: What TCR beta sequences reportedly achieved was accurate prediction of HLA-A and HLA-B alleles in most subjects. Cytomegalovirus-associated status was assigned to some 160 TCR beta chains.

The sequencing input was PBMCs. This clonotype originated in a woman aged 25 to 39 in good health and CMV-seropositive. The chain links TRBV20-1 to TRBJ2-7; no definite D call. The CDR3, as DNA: TGCAGTGCTAGCCCTACCTACGAGCAGTACTTC. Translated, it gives CSASPTYEQYF.